One sample yielded the 9 T cell receptor beta chains listed below, sequenced in a study of T-cell reconstitution after alpha-beta-depleted transplantation in children. A TCRbeta library incorporating unique molecular identifiers was prepared. TCRdb used MiXCR to reprocess the PCR reads, holding one entry per CDR3 protein. The sample has 75,000 to 100,000 distinct CDR3 sequences, roughly 7.7% seen once. Material: PBMCs from the stem cell graft donor, obtained from the stem cell graft. Receptor source: a human donor who donated a stem cell graft to a child with congenital amegakaryocytic thrombocytopenia.

This clonotype was seen at least ten times. The chain carries TRBV7-9 and TRBJ2-7, with a weak D call TRBD2 (5 bases). CDR3 length: 12 amino acids. Between the trimmed V and J ends, which lost 6 bases and 6 bases, there was a span of 12 bases. The germline V gene encodes CDR1 SEHNR and CDR2 FQNEAQ (reference sequence). The CDR3 is CASSPGLSEQYF. The CDR3 nucleotides are TGTGCCAGCAGTCCAGGACTGTCCGAGCAGTACTTC.

This clonotype was observed at least ten times. The CDR3 DNA reads TGTGCCAGCAGCCTTGCGAATCAGCCCCAGCATTTT. It specifies CASSLANQPQHF. The V call is TRBV7-2, the J call TRBJ1-5; D gene unclear. Germline lookup yields CDR1 SGHTA and CDR2 FQGNSA. The CDR3 contains 12 residues. V was cut by 5 bases and J by 4 bases, with 6 bases left in between.

This clonotype was seen many times. The CDR3 DNA reads as TGCAGTGCTAGAGACCCGGGGAGAGGGCAGCCCCAGCATTTT. As protein: CSARDPGRGQPQHF. The rearrangement links TRBV20-1 to TRBJ1-5; D is unclear. Germline values: CDR1 DFQATT, CDR2 SNEGSKA (reference sequence). CDR3 length: 14 amino acids. V lost 0 bases to trimming and J lost 7 bases, with 13 bases between them.

This clonotype was recorded at least ten times. Compared with germline, one end of the junction differs, possibly owing to a read error. V is TRBV12-3 or TRBV12-4 and J is TRBJ1-1; D may be TRBD1 (6 bases). This CDR3 has 13 amino acids. The chain's CDR3 is CASSLNGGEGGHF. The CDR3 region has the DNA TGTGCCAGCAGTTTAAACGGTGGGGAGGGGGGACACTTT.

This clonotype came up many times. V usage is TRBV6-5 and J usage is TRBJ1-1; D gene unclear. The CDR3 covers 16 residues. CDR1 is MNHEY, CDR2 SVGAGI, per germline. With 2 bases removed from V and 4 bases from J, the gap between germline ends came to 17 bases. The CDR3 region has the DNA TGTGCCAGCAGTTACGTCACTAATCCGGCATCCACTGAAGCTTTCTTT. Protein: CASSYVTNPASTEAFF.

There are many counts of this clonotype. The rearrangement joins TRBV28 to TRBJ1-3; D not certain. The V gene lost 1 base and the J gene lost 0 bases, with 4 bases spanning the gap. In germline, CDR1 is MDHEN, CDR2 SYDVKM. CDR3 length: 14 amino acids. The CDR3 loop reads CASSLLNSGNTIYF. CDR3 DNA: TGTGCCAGCAGTTTATTGAACTCTGGAAACACCATATATTTT. The whole variable domain, filled in from reference TRBV28 and TRBJ1-3, reads DVKVTQSSRYLVKRTGEKVFLECVQDMDHENMFWYRQDPGLGLRLIYFSYDVKMKEKGDIPEGYSVSREKKERFSLILESASTNQTSMYLCASSLLNSGNTIYFGEGSWLTVV.

The chain links TRBV7-2 to TRBJ2-1; D remains unclear. V lost 1 base, J lost 6 bases, and 13 bases lay in between. Germline CDR1 and CDR2: SGHTA and FQGNSA. There are 15 residues in the CDR3. This CDR3 is CASSLEAEVFNEQFF. The DNA for the CDR3 is TGTGCCAGCAGCTTAGAAGCTGAGGTTTTCAATGAGCAGTTCTTC.

This clonotype has at least ten counts. The chain carries TRBV6-1 and TRBJ2-3, with 7 bases that match TRBD2. Germline V gives CDR1 MNHNS, CDR2 SASEGT. The V gene end was trimmed by 5 bases and the J gene end by 4 bases; junction bases not matched to a gene: 9. The CDR3 consists of 15 residues. The CDR3 coding sequence is TGTGCCAGCAGTCAAGGGACTAATGGGGCAGATACGCAGTATTTT. Residues: CASSQGTNGADTQYF.

This chain connects TRBV27 to TRBJ2-6; no firm D call. This CDR3 comprises 15 residues. Germline V gene lookup returns CDR1 MNHEY and CDR2 SMNVEV (reference sequence). The germline V and J ends were trimmed by 6 bases and 1 base, with 10 bases remaining between them. The CDR3 loop reads CASRGLPSGANVLTF. The CDR3 region has the DNA TGTGCCAGCAGGGGCTTACCATCTGGGGCCAACGTCCTGACTTTC.